This T cell receptor (beta chain) stems from a study of T cell responses to AZD1222 COVID-19 vaccine. Clones were sequenced by immunoSEQ multiplex PCR, and TCRdb holds only the in-frame ones, with some missing. The sample includes more than 100,000 clones, around 93% seen only once; the top ten take less than 6%. Trimming removed 2 bases from V and 7 bases from J; junction bases left unmatched: 7. Germline lookup yields CDR1 SNHLY and CDR2 FYNNEI. This CDR3 comprises 15 residues. The genes are TRBV2 and TRBJ2-2; 7 nucleotides agree with TRBD1. This TCR came from an adult who received the AZD1222 COVID-19 vaccine. Sample: peripheral blood, taken 28 days after the second AZD1222 dose. The CDR3 coding sequence is TGTGCCAGCAGTGAACGCAGGGGGTCCGACGGGGAGCTGTTTTTT. Its protein is CASSERRGSDGELFF.